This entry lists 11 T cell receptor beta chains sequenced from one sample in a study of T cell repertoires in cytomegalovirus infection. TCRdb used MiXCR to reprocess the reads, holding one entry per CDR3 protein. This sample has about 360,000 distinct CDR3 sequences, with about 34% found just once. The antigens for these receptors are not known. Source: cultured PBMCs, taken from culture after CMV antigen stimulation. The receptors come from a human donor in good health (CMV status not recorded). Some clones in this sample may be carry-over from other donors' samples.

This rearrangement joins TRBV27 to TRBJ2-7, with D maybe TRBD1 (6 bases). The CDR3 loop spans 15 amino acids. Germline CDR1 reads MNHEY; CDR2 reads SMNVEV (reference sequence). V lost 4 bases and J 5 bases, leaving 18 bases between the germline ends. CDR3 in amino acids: CASSSGVQSRNEQYF. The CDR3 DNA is TGTGCCAGCAGTTCAGGGGTGCAGTCCCGGAACGAGCAGTACTTC.

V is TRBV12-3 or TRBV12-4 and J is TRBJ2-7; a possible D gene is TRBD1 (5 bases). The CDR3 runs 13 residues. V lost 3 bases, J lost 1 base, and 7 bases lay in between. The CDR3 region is CASSLGLSYEQYV. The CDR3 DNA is TGTGCCAGCAGTTTGGGGCTATCCTACGAGCAGTACGTC.

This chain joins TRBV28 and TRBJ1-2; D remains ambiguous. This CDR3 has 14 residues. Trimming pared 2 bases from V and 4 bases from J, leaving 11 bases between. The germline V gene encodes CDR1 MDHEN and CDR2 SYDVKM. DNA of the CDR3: TGTGCCAGCAGTTTAAGCGGGCTCAGCTATGGCTACACCTTC. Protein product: CASSLSGLSYGYTF.

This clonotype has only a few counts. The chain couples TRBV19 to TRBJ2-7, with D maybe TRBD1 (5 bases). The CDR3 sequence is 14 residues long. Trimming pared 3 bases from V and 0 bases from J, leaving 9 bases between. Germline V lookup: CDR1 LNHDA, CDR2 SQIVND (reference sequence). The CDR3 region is CASSIQGSSYEQYF. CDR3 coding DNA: TGTGCCAGTAGTATCCAGGGTAGCTCCTACGAGCAGTACTTC.

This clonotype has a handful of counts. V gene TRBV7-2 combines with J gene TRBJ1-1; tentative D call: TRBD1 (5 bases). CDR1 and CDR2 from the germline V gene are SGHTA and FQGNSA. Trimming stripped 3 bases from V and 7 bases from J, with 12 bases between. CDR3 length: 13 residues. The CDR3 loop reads CASSLKRGREAFF. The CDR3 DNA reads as TGTGCCAGCAGCTTGAAGAGGGGCCGTGAAGCTTTCTTT.

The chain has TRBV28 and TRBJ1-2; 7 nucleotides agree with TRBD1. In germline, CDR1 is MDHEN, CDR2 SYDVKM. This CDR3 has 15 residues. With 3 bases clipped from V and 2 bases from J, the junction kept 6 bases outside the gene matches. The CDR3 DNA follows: TGTGCCAGCAGTTTGCTGACAGGGAAAAACTATGGCTACACCTTC. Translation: CASSLLTGKNYGYTF.

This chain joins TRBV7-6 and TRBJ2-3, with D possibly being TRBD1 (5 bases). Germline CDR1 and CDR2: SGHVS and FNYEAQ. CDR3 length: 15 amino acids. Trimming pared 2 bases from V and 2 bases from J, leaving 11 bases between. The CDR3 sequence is CASSLIQDTTDTQYF. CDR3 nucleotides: TGTGCCAGCAGCTTAATCCAGGACACCACAGATACGCAGTATTTT.

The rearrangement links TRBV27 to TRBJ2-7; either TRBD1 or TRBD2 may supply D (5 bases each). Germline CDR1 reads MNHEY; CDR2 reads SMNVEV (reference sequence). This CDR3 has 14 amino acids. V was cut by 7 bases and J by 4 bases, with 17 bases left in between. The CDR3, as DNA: TGTGCCAGCACCCCCCGGGACGGACTGTACGAGCAGTACTTC. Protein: CASTPRDGLYEQYF.

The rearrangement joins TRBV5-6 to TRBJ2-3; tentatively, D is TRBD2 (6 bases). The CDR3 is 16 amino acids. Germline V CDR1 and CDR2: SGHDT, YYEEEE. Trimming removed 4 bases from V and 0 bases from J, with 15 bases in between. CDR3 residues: CASSAGFSLSTDTQYF. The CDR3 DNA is TGTGCCAGCAGCGCGGGGTTTAGCCTTAGCACAGATACGCAGTATTTT.

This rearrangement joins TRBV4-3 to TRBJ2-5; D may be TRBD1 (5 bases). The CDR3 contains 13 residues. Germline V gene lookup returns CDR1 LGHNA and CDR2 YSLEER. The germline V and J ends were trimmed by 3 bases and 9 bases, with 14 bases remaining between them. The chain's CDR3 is CASSQSRLGAQYF. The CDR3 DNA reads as TGCGCCAGCAGCCAGTCCCGTCTAGGGGCCCAGTACTTC.

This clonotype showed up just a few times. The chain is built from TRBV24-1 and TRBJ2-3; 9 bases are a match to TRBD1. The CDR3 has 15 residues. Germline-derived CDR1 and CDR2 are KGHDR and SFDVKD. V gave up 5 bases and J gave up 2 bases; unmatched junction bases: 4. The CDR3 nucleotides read TGTGCCACCAGTGGAAAACAGGGGGCCACAGATACGCAGTATTTT. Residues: CATSGKQGATDTQYF.